In this sample, the clone carrying this TCR beta chain turned up a few times. The antigen is not known. The authors obtained over 95% purity in all sorted populations. This entry belongs to a study of beta chain features in type 1 diabetes. About the research overall: On cell yields, gender and age, patients and healthy donors were similar. Study observations and caveats: Patients with type 1 diabetes carried fewer insertions and had more deletions at their VDJ junctions. When cDNA is sequenced, cells with high TCR expression could be over-represented. For Type 1 diabetes patients, all four CD4+ subsets carried TCRB CDR3s that were moderately but significantly shorter.

V gave up 7 bases and J gave up 5 bases, with 14 bases separating them. The CDR3 sequence is 14 residues long. Germline values: CDR1 LNHDA, CDR2 SQIVND (reference sequence). Sequenced material consisted of expressed TCRB transcripts (all of the isolated RNA was reverse transcribed). Profiled with immunoSEQ multiplex PCR; TCRdb holds only in-frame clones, not every one. The sample shows 350,000 to 400,000 clones, 10% to 15% of them seen only once. The gene calls are TRBV19 and TRBJ2-2; D may be TRBD1 (6 bases). Sequencing input: naive CD4+ T cells from blood. This clonotype was obtained from a young woman with type 1 diabetes. For the CDR3, the DNA is TGTGCCAGTAACACAGGGATAAGGACCGGGGAGCTGTTTTTT. The encoded protein is CASNTGIRTGELFF.